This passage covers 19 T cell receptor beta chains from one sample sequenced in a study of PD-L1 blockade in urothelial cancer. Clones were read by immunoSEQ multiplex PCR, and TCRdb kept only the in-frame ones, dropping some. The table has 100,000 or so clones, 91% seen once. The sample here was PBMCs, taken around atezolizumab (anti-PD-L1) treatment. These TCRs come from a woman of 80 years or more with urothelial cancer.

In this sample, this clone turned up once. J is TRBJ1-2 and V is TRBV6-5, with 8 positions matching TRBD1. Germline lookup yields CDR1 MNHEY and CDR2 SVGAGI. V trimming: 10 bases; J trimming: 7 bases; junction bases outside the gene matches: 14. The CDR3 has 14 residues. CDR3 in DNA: TGTGCCACCACCCCGGACAGGGCCAGAAGTGGCTACACCTTC. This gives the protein CATTPDRARSGYTF.

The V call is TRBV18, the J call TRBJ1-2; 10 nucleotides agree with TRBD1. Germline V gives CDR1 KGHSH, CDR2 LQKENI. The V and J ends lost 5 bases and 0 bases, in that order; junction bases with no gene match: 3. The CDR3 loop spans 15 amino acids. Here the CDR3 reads CASSTDRGANYGYTF. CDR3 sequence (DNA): TGTGCCAGCTCAACGGACAGGGGGGCTAACTATGGCTACACCTTC.

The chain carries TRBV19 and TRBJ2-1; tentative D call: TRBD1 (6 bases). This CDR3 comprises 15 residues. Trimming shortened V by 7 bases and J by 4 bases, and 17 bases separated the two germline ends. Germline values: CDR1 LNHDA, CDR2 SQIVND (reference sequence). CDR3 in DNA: TGTGCCAGTACTCCAGGACAGTCATATTACAATGAGCAGTTCTTC. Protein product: CASTPGQSYYNEQFF. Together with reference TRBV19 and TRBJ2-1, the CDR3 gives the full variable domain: DGGITQSPKYLFRKEGQNVTLSCEQNLNHDAMYWYRQDPGQGLRLIYYSQIVNDFQKGDIAEGYSVSREKKESFPLTVTSAQKNPTAFYLCASTPGQSYYNEQFFGPGTRLTVL.

For the CDR3, the DNA is TGTGCCAGCAGCTTAGAGAGCGGGAGGAGAGGAGATACGCAGTATTTT. It encodes CASSLESGRRGDTQYF. The chain is built from TRBV7-2 and TRBJ2-3, with 9 bases fitting TRBD2. With 1 base clipped from V and 5 bases from J, the junction kept 7 bases outside the gene matches. Germline loops: CDR1 SGHTA, CDR2 FQGNSA. CDR3 length: 16 residues.

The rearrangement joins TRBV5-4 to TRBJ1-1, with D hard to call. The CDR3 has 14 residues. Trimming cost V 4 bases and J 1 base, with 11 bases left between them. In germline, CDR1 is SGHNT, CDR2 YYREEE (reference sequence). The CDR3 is CASSLLGRNTEAFF. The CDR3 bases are TGTGCCAGCAGCCTACTAGGGCGGAACACTGAAGCTTTCTTT.

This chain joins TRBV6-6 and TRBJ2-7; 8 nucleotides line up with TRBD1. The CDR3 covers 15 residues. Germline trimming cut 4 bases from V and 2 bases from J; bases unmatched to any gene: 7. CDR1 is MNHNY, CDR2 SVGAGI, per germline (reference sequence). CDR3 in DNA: TGTGCCAGCAGTTGGGCGACAGGGGTTCCCTACGAGCAGTACTTC. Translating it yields CASSWATGVPYEQYF.

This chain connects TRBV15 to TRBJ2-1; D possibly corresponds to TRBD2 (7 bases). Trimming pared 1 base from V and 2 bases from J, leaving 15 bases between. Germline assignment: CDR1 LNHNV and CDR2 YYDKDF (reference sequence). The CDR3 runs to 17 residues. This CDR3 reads CATSRALGGAAYNEQFF. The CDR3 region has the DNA TGTGCCACCAGCAGAGCCCTAGGGGGGGCGGCCTACAATGAGCAGTTCTTC.

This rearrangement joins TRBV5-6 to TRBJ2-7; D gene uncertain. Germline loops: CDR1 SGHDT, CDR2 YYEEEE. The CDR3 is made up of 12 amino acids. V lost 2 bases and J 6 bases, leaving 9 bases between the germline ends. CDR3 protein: CASSFRALEQYF. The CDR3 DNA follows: TGTGCCAGCAGCTTCCGAGCGCTCGAGCAGTACTTC. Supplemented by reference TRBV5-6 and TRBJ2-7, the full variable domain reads DAGVTQSPTHLIKTRGQQVTLRCSPKSGHDTVSWYQQALGQGPQFIFQYYEEEERQRGNFPDRFSGHQFPNYSSELNVNALLLGDSALYLCASSFRALEQYFGPGTRLTVT.

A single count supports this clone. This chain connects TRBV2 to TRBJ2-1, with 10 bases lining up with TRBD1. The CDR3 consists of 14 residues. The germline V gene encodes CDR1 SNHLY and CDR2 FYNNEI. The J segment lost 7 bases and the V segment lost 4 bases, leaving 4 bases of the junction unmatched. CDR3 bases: TGTGCCAGCAGTGTGCGACAGGGGGCGAATGAGCAGTTCTTC. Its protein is CASSVRQGANEQFF.

In nucleotides, the CDR3 is TGTGCCACCAGCAGAGACCGCGGTGGGGGGAATCAGCCCCAGCATTTT. It encodes CATSRDRGGGNQPQHF. This rearrangement joins TRBV15 to TRBJ1-5; D might be TRBD1 (5 bases). There are 16 residues in the CDR3. V was clipped by 0 bases and J by 4 bases, with 13 bases between them. Germline values: CDR1 LNHNV, CDR2 YYDKDF (reference sequence).

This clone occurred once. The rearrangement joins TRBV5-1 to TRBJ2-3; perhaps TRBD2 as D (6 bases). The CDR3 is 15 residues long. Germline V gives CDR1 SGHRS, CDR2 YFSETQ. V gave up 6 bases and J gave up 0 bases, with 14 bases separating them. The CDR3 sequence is CASTKPGLSTDTQYF. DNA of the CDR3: TGCGCCAGCACCAAGCCGGGACTTAGCACAGATACGCAGTATTTT.

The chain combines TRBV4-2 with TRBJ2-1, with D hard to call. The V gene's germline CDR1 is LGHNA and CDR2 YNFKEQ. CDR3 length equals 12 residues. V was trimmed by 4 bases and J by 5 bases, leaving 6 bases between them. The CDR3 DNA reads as TGTGCCAGCAGCCCCCCGGACAATGAGCAGTTCTTC. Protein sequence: CASSPPDNEQFF.

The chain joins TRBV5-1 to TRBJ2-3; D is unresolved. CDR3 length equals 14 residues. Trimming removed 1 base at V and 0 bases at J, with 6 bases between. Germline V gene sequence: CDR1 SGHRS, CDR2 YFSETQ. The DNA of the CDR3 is TGCGCCAGCAGCTTGCCGACAAGCACAGATACGCAGTATTTT. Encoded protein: CASSLPTSTDTQYF.

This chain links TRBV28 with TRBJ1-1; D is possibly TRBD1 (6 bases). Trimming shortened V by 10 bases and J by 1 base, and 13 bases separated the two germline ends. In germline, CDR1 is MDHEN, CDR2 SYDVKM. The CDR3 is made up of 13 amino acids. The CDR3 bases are TGTGCCACGACCGTGACAGGGAACACTGAAGCTTTCTTT. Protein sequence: CATTVTGNTEAFF. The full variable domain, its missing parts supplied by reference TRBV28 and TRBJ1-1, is DVKVTQSSRYLVKRTGEKVFLECVQDMDHENMFWYRQDPGLGLRLIYFSYDVKMKEKGDIPEGYSVSREKKERFSLILESASTNQTSMYLCATTVTGNTEAFFGQGTRLTVV.

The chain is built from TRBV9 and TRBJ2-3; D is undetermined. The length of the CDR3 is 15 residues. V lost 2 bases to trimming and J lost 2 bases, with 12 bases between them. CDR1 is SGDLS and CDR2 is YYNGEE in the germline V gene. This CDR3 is CASSVLQQATDTQYF. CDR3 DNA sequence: TGTGCCAGCAGCGTTCTACAGCAAGCCACAGATACGCAGTATTTT.

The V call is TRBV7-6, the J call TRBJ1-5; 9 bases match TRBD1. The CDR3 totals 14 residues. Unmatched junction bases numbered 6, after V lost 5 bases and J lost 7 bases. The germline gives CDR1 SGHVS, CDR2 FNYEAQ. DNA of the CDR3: TGTGCCAGCAGCGGAACAGGGGGCGGACAGCCCCAGCATTTT. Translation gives CASSGTGGGQPQHF.

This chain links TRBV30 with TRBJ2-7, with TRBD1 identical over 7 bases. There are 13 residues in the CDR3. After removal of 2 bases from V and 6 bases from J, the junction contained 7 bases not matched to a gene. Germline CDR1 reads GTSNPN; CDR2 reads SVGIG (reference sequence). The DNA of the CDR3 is TGTGCCTGGAGTACCCGACAGGGCTCCGAGCAGTACTTC. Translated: CAWSTRQGSEQYF.

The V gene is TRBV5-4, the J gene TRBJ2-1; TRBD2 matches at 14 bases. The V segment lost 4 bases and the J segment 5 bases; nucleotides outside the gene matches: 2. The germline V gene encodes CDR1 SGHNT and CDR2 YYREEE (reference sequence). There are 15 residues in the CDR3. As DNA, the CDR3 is TGTGCCAGCAGCCAGGGACTAGCGGGAGACAATGAGCAGTTCTTC. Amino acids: CASSQGLAGDNEQFF. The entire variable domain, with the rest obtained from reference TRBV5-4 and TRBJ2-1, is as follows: ETGVTQSPTHLIKTRGQQVTLRCSSQSGHNTVSWYQQALGQGPQFIFQYYREEENGRGNFPPRFSGLQFPNYSSELNVNALELDDSALYLCASSQGLAGDNEQFFGPGTRLTVL.

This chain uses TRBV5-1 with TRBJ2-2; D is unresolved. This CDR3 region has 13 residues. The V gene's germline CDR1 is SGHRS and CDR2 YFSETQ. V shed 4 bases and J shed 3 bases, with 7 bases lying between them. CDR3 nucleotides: TGCGCCAGCAGCCCCACGGACACCGGGGAGCTGTTTTTT. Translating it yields CASSPTDTGELFF.